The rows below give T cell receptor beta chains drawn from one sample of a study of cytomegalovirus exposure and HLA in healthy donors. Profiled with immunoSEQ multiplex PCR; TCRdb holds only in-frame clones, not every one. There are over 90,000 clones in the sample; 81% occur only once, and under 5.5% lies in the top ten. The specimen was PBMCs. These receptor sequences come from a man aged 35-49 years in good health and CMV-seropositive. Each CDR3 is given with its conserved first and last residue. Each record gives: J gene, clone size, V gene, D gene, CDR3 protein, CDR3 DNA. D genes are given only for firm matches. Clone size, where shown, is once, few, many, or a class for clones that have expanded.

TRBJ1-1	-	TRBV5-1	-	CASSFGGTDTEAFF	TGCGCCAGCAGCTTTGGAGGGACGGACACTGAAGCTTTCTTT
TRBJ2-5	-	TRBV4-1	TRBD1	CASSRTGEETQYF	TGCGCCAGCAGCCGGACAGGGGAAGAGACCCAGTACTTC
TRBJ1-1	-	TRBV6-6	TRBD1	CASSYPRTGETEAFF	TGTGCCAGCAGTTACCCTCGGACAGGGGAGACTGAAGCTTTCTTT
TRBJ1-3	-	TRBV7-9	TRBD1	CASSLTGSEGNTIYF	TGTGCCAGCAGCTTGACAGGGTCGGAGGGGAACACCATATATTTT
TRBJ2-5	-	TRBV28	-	CASSLDWGQETQYF	TGTGCCAGCAGTCTGGACTGGGGCCAAGAGACCCAGTACTTC
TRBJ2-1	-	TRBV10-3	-	CAISPRETYNEQFF	TGTGCCATCAGCCCGCGGGAAACCTACAATGAGCAGTTCTTC
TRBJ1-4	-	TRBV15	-	CATRRGNEKLFF	TGTGCCACCAGGCGCGGGAATGAAAAACTGTTTTTT
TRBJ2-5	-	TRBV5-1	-	CASSLGTVQETQYF	TGCGCCAGCAGCTTGGGGACAGTTCAAGAGACCCAGTACTTC
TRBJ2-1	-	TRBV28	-	CASATGSSYNEQFF	TGTGCCAGCGCCACAGGGAGCTCCTACAATGAGCAGTTCTTC
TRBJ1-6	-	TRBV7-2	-	CASNRQYNSPLHF	TGTGCCAGCAACAGACAGTATAATTCACCCCTCCACTTT
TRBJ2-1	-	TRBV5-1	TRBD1	CASSTTGTAYNEQFF	TGCGCCAGCAGCACCACCGGGACAGCCTACAATGAGCAGTTCTTC
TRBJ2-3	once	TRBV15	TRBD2	CATGTRGADTQYF	TGTGCCACCGGGACTAGAGGGGCAGATACGCAGTATTTT
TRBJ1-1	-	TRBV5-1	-	CASSFSQGLEAFF	TGCGCCAGCAGCTTTTCGCAGGGGCTTGAAGCTTTCTTT
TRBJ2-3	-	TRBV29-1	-	CSTEGSRGTDTQYF	TGCAGCACAGAGGGATCAAGGGGGACAGATACGCAGTATTTT
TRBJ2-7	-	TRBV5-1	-	CASSQDIQSYEQYF	TGCGCCAGCAGCCAGGACATCCAGTCCTACGAGCAGTACTTC
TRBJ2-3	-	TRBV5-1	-	CASSLGGVSGTDTQYF	TGCGCCAGCAGCTTGGGGGGGGTTTCTGGCACAGATACGCAGTATTTT
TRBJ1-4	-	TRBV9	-	CASSARTGITNEKLFF	TGTGCCAGCAGCGCCAGAACAGGGATAACTAATGAAAAACTGTTTTTT